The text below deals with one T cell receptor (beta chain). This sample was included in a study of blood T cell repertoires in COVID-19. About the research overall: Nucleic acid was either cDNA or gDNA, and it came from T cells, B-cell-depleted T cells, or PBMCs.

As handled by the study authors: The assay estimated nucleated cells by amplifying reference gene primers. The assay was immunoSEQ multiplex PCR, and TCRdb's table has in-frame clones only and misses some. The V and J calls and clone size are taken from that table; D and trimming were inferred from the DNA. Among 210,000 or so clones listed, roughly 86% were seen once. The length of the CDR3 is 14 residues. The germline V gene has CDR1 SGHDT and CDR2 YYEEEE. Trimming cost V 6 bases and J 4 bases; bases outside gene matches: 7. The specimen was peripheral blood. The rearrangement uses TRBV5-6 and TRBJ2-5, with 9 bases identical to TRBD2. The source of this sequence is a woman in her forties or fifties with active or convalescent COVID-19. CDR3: CASTLVREGETQYF. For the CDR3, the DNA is TGTGCCAGCACCCTGGTGCGGGAGGGAGAGACCCAGTACTTC.